This is a list of T cell receptor beta chains from one sample in a study of PD-1 blockade in classical Hodgkin lymphoma. Profiled with immunoSEQ multiplex PCR; TCRdb holds only in-frame clones, not every one. The sample contains some 49,000 clones, about nine tenths of which appear only once. Sequencing was carried out using peripheral blood mononuclear cells (PBMCs). Receptors were obtained from a human donor with classical Hodgkin lymphoma. Each CDR3 is given with its conserved first and last residue. The order of the fields is V gene, clone size, J gene, D gene, CDR3 DNA, CDR3 protein. The D gene is left open where the match is weak. Only part of the rows carry a size: once, few, many, or a class if the clone is expanded.

TRBV10-3	-	TRBJ2-2	-	TGTGCCATCAGTGAGATCAGATTGAACACCGGGGAGCTGTTTTTT	CAISEIRLNTGELFF
TRBV28	-	TRBJ2-7	TRBD2	TGTGCCAGCGGGACTAGCGGGAGTCATAGCTACGAGCAGTACTTC	CASGTSGSHSYEQYF
TRBV19	-	TRBJ1-5	TRBD1	TGTGCCAGTAGTCCCGGGACAGCCGGGGGCCAGCCCCAGCATTTT	CASSPGTAGGQPQHF
TRBV25-1	-	TRBJ2-1	TRBD2	TGTGCCAGCAGTGAATGGCTAGCGGGAACCAATGAGCAGTTCTTC	CASSEWLAGTNEQFF
TRBV5-6	-	TRBJ1-1	-	TGTGCCACCTCGGCACAGCCGAACACTGAAGCTTTCTTT	CATSAQPNTEAFF
TRBV2	once	TRBJ2-6	-	TGTGCCAGCAGGGGGGGCTCTGGGGCCAACGTCCTGACTTTC	CASRGGSGANVLTF
TRBV28	-	TRBJ2-5	TRBD1	TGTGCCAGCAGTTCCGGGACAAAGGGGGCAAAGTTGGAGACCCAGTACTTC	CASSSGTKGAKLETQYF
TRBV28	-	TRBJ1-4	-	TGTGCCAGTTCTGGGACAACTAATGAAAAACTGTTTTTT	CASSGTTNEKLFF
TRBV2	-	TRBJ2-5	TRBD2	TGTGCCAGCAGTGTCCGGGAGCGGGAGTGGCGGGAGACCCAGTACTTC	CASSVREREWRETQYF
TRBV4-1	-	TRBJ2-5	-	TGCGCCAGCGGAGTTACCACGGGGGAGACCCAGTACTTC	CASGVTTGETQYF
TRBV7-3	-	TRBJ2-7	-	TGTGCCAGCAGCTTGACCGGCGAGCAGTACTTC	CASSLTGEQYF
TRBV4-1	-	TRBJ2-2	-	TGCGCCAGCAGCTCTCGAACGAACACCGGGGAGCTGTTTTTT	CASSSRTNTGELFF
TRBV14	-	TRBJ1-5	-	TGTGCCAGCAGCCAAGGGAGGGGTGGGCCCCAGCATTTT	CASSQGRGGPQHF
TRBV29-1	-	TRBJ1-2	TRBD1	TGCAGCGTTGAGGGACAGGACTATGGCTACACCTTC	CSVEGQDYGYTF
TRBV28	-	TRBJ2-7	-	TGTGCCAGCAGTCCAGTACCCTACGAGCAGTACTTC	CASSPVPYEQYF
TRBV5-1	-	TRBJ1-5	-	TGCGCCAGCAGCCGAAACAGGGTTAGCAATCAGCCCCAGCATTTT	CASSRNRVSNQPQHF
TRBV6-1	-	TRBJ1-1	-	TGTGCCAGCAGTGAGGAGGGACATCTCGGCACTGAAGCTTTCTTT	CASSEEGHLGTEAFF
TRBV14	-	TRBJ2-7	TRBD2	TGTGCCAGCAGCCTAGCGGGGAACACCTACGAGCAGTACTTC	CASSLAGNTYEQYF
TRBV11-2	-	TRBJ1-1	-	TGTGCCAGCACCCTAAGGAGGGGTAGAGTTTATACCGGTGAAGCTTTCTTT	CASTLRRGRVYTGEAFF